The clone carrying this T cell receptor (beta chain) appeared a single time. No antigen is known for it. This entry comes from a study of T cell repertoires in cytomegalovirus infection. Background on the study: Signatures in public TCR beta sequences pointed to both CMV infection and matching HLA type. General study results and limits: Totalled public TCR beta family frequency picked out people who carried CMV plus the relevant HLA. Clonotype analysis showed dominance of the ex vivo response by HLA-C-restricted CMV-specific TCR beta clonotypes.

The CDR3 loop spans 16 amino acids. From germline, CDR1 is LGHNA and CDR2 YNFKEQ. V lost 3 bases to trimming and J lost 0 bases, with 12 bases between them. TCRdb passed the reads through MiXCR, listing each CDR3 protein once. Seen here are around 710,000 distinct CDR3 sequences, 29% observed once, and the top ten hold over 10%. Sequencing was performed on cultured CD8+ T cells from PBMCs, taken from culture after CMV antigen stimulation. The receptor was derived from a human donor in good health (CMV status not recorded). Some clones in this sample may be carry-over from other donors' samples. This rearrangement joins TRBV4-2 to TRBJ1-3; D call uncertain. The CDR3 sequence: CASSQPPAVSGNTIYF. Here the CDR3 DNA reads TGTGCCAGCAGCCAGCCTCCGGCAGTCTCTGGAAACACCATATATTTT.